This T cell receptor beta chain emerged from a study of OX40 agonist ivuxolimab in advanced cancers. The junction had 6 bases not matched to a gene; V was cut back by 5 bases and J by 6 bases. Germline CDR1 reads KGHSH; CDR2 reads LQKENI. The CDR3 extends over 15 amino acids. Here immunoSEQ multiplex PCR was the method, and the copy in TCRdb shows in-frame clones only, minus some. In the table there are 70,000 or so clones, 80% to 90% of which are singletons. This clone came up a few times. Sequencing used CD4+ or CD8+ T cells sorted from blood, obtained in a trial of the OX40 agonist ivuxolimab. This receptor was identified in an adult with an advanced solid tumor such as melanoma, head and neck, liver or kidney cancer. The rearrangement joins TRBV18 to TRBJ1-4, with 10 bases that match TRBD1. CDR3 in DNA: TGTGCCAGCTCATTAGACAGGGGGCGCGATGAAAAACTGTTTTTT. The encoded protein is CASSLDRGRDEKLFF.